Listed below are T cell receptor beta chains from one sample, sequenced in a study of blood T cell repertoires in COVID-19. TCRdb's copy holds only in-frame clones and misses some; the assay was immunoSEQ multiplex PCR. Found here are about 190,000 clones, around 85% of them singletons; the top ten hold approximately 13%. Sequencing was carried out using peripheral blood. The receptors were gathered from a man between 50 and 59 years old who had recovered from COVID-19. The CDR3 runs from the conserved cysteine through the conserved F or W. D genes are given only for firm matches. Clone size is given for some rows only: seen once, a few or many times, or a class if the clone is expanded.

CDR3aa	CDR3nt	abundance	len	d_gene	v_gene	j_gene
CASSSNRGSTTGELFF	TGTGCCAGCAGCTCCAACAGGGGTTCAACCACCGGGGAGCTGTTTTTT	-	16	TRBD1	TRBV5-5	TRBJ2-2
CASSSPGVGSGNTIYF	TGTGCCAGCAGCTCCCCGGGGGTAGGCTCTGGAAACACCATATATTTT	-	16	-	TRBV5-4	TRBJ1-3
CASSPPSSPLHF	TGTGCCAGCAGCCCTCCGTCTTCACCCCTCCACTTT	-	12	-	TRBV11-2	TRBJ1-6
CASTRRAQPQHF	TGTGCCAGCACCCGGAGAGCCCAGCCCCAGCATTTT	few	12	-	TRBV28	TRBJ1-5
CASSGTSGNTGELFF	TGTGCCAGCAGCGGGACTAGCGGGAACACCGGGGAGCTGTTTTTT	-	15	TRBD2	TRBV11-3	TRBJ2-2
CASSLEAGPASTQYF	TGTGCCAGCAGCTTAGAGGCGGGTCCAGCCAGTACGCAGTATTTT	-	15	-	TRBV7-8	TRBJ2-3
CASRAQGANTEAFF	TGTGCCAGCAGGGCTCAGGGGGCTAACACTGAAGCTTTCTTT	-	14	TRBD1	TRBV28	TRBJ1-1
CASSLDRAGLLSSEQYF	TGTGCCAGCAGCTTAGATCGCGCGGGACTACTGTCCTCCGAGCAGTACTTC	-	17	TRBD2	TRBV11-2	TRBJ2-7
CASTAGGYGYTF	TGTGCCAGCACGGCAGGGGGCTATGGCTACACCTTC	-	12	TRBD1	TRBV6-5	TRBJ1-2
CASSLGAGTEAFF	TGTGCCAGCAGCTTAGGGGCCGGAACTGAAGCTTTCTTT	-	13	-	TRBV7-3	TRBJ1-1
CASSLTIAGGSTDTQYF	TGTGCCAGCAGCTTAACTATAGCGGGAGGGAGCACAGATACGCAGTATTTT	-	17	TRBD2	TRBV5-5	TRBJ2-3
CASSLGRLNQETQYF	TGTGCCAGCAGTTTAGGCAGGCTGAACCAAGAGACCCAGTACTTC	-	15	-	TRBV27	TRBJ2-5
CASSSPLSSYEQYF	TGTGCCAGCAGTAGCCCTTTGAGCTCCTACGAGCAGTACTTC	-	14	-	TRBV6-2/TRBV6-3	TRBJ2-7
CASSQDFQETQYF	TGTGCCAGCAGCCAGGACTTTCAAGAGACCCAGTACTTC	-	13	-	TRBV6-2/TRBV6-3	TRBJ2-5
CASRLSRTVSTDTQYF	TGTGCCAGCAGATTGTCCCGGACAGTTAGCACAGATACGCAGTATTTT	-	16	-	TRBV3-1/TRBV3-2	TRBJ2-3
CASSVGTGDYEQYF	TGTGCCAGCAGCGTAGGGACAGGGGACTACGAGCAGTACTTC	-	14	TRBD1	TRBV9	TRBJ2-7
CASGLQGQSNQPQHF	TGTGCCAGTGGGTTACAGGGGCAGAGCAATCAGCCCCAGCATTTT	-	15	TRBD1	TRBV19	TRBJ1-5
CASSATGGGTMGGYEQYF	TGTGCCAGCAGTGCGACAGGGGGCGGAACCATGGGAGGCTACGAGCAGTACTTC	-	18	TRBD1	TRBV27	TRBJ2-7
CASSSGGWGYGYTF	TGTGCCAGCAGTTCAGGGGGCTGGGGTTATGGCTACACCTTC	once	14	TRBD1	TRBV28	TRBJ1-2
CASSPYGGNQPQHF	TGTGCCAGCTCCCCTTACGGGGGAAATCAGCCCCAGCATTTT	-	14	-	TRBV18	TRBJ1-5
CASSFLLAGSSSYNEQFF	TGTGCCAGCAGCTTTCTTTTAGCGGGGTCGAGCTCCTACAATGAGCAGTTCTTC	few	18	TRBD2	TRBV11-3	TRBJ2-1
CASSQGGADYGYTF	TGTGCCAGCAGCCAAGGTGGGGCGGACTATGGCTACACCTTC	-	14	-	TRBV14	TRBJ1-2
CASSLEQAWQPQHF	TGTGCCAGCAGTTTAGAGCAGGCTTGGCAGCCCCAGCATTTT	-	14	-	TRBV28	TRBJ1-5
CAIIRTGRCPYYNEQFF	TGTGCCATCATCCGGACAGGGAGGTGCCCCTACTACAATGAGCAGTTCTTC	-	17	TRBD1	TRBV10-3	TRBJ2-1
CASSPTGLAGGPGTQYF	TGTGCCAGCAGCCCGACGGGTCTAGCGGGAGGGCCTGGGACCCAGTACTTC	-	17	TRBD2	TRBV7-3	TRBJ2-5
CASNPGLYGNNEQFF	TGTGCCAGCAATCCGGGTCTCTACGGAAACAATGAGCAGTTCTTC	many	15	-	TRBV19	TRBJ2-1
CASSSDNGYTF	TGTGCCAGCAGCTCTGACAACGGCTACACCTTC	-	11	-	TRBV6-5	TRBJ1-2
CASSGQGDLSNQPQHF	TGTGCCAGTAGCGGACAGGGGGACCTTAGCAATCAGCCCCAGCATTTT	-	16	TRBD1	TRBV19	TRBJ1-5
CASRNPWTGPTGELFF	TGTGCCAGTAGAAACCCGTGGACAGGACCGACCGGGGAGCTGTTTTTT	-	16	TRBD1	TRBV19	TRBJ2-2
CASSSFGVAEGEKLFF	TGCGCCAGCAGCTCGTTCGGAGTCGCTGAGGGCGAAAAACTGTTTTTT	-	16	-	TRBV5-1	TRBJ1-4
CASALSRGQWLMTDTQYF	TGTGCCAGCGCTCTCTCCCGCGGACAGTGGTTGATGACAGATACGCAGTATTTT	many	18	-	TRBV27	TRBJ2-3
CAWRFGTVSYEQYF	TGTGCCTGGAGGTTTGGCACAGTCTCCTACGAGCAGTACTTC	many	14	-	TRBV30	TRBJ2-7
CASSDGQGSRNTIYF	TGTGCCAGCTCAGACGGACAGGGGTCAAGAAACACCATATATTTT	-	15	TRBD1	TRBV18	TRBJ1-3
CASSHQGVPLMPQHF	TGTGCCAGCAGCCATCAGGGGGTTCCCCTAATGCCCCAGCATTTT	-	15	TRBD1	TRBV5-6	TRBJ1-5
CASSPSGSLTDTQYF	TGTGCCAGCAGCCCTAGCGGGAGCCTCACAGATACGCAGTATTTT	-	15	TRBD2	TRBV4-2	TRBJ2-3
CASRTGTTNTEAFF	TGCGCCAGCAGAACCGGGACTACCAACACTGAAGCTTTCTTT	-	14	-	TRBV5-1	TRBJ1-1
CASSQARGVSYEQYF	TGCGCCAGCAGCCAAGCGCGGGGCGTCTCCTACGAGCAGTACTTC	-	15	-	TRBV4-3	TRBJ2-7
CASSFSRGPSYEQYF	TGTGCCAGCAGTTTCTCCAGGGGACCCTCCTACGAGCAGTACTTC	-	15	-	TRBV28	TRBJ2-7
CASSVLPDTDGEQFF	TGTGCCAGCAGCGTTCTCCCCGACACGGATGGTGAGCAGTTCTTC	-	15	-	TRBV9	TRBJ2-1
CASSQGTGRGFF	TGTGCCAGCAGCCAAGGGACAGGGCGAGGATTCTTT	few	12	TRBD1	TRBV3-1/TRBV3-2	TRBJ1-1
CASSIQGKDEQYF	TGTGCCAGTAGTATACAGGGGAAAGACGAGCAGTACTTC	few	13	-	TRBV19	TRBJ2-7
CASSQDYNEKLFF	TGCGCCAGCAGCCAAGATTATAATGAAAAACTGTTTTTT	-	13	-	TRBV4-1	TRBJ1-4
CASFVQGLYEQYF	TGTGCCAGTTTTGTTCAGGGTTTGTACGAGCAGTACTTC	few	13	-	TRBV19	TRBJ2-7
CASRLQGAGEKLFF	TGTGCCAGCAGACTTCAGGGGGCAGGTGAAAAACTGTTTTTT	-	14	TRBD1	TRBV28	TRBJ1-4
CSVRLAYEQYF	TGCAGCGTTCGACTTGCTTACGAGCAGTACTTC	few	11	-	TRBV29-1	TRBJ2-7